This entry describes one T cell receptor (beta chain). Its specificity is not known. Trimming left V 1 base short and J 3 bases short, with 7 bases between. Germline CDR1 SGHVS, CDR2 FQNEAQ. This CDR3 is 13 amino acids long. This sample is part of a study of shared clonotypes between healthy human individuals. Study conclusions and caveats: Shared across a few donors were roughly 5% of the naive CD4 clonotypes.

The assay used deep level. Splitting of each subset's genomic DNA was done evenly across several immunoSEQ plates. Replicate PCRs for sorted subsets used around 190 ng DNA; this equaled some 30,000 T cell genomes. TCRdb keeps only in-frame clones here, not all; method: immunoSEQ multiplex PCR. This repertoire shows a few million clones, roughly 95% found once; its top ten account for over 0.1%. The rearrangement uses TRBV7-8 and TRBJ2-7; D gene unclear. This TCR came from a man aged 18 to 30 in good health. The specimen sequenced was naive CD4+ T cells sorted from blood. Subset noted: CD45RA+ positively selected. CDR3 coding DNA: TGTGCCAGCAGCTTAGACCAGAGCTACGAGCAGTACTTC. Translated: CASSLDQSYEQYF.